This T cell receptor beta chain appears in the sequencing data of a study of regulatory T cells in long-lasting Graves disease. The CDR3 covers 14 residues. With V trimmed by 3 bases and J by 0 bases, 0 bases remained unmatched. The germline V gene encodes CDR1 LNHNV and CDR2 YYDKDF (reference sequence). Documented time point: newly diagnosed GD, antithyroid drugs for less than 3 months. Isolated PBMC RNA provided the starting material for the TCR library. For TCR beta, libraries came from iRepertoire HTBI primers and Arm-PCR of CDR3 regions. As originally analysed: Throughout the samples, researchers identified roughly 59 TRBV and roughly 13 TRBJ segments. TCRdb itself ran the multiplex PCR reads through MiXCR, one entry per CDR3 protein. TCRdb, rather than the study authors, made the V and J calls. The table lists 350,000 to 450,000 distinct CDR3 sequences, over 14% of them singletons. This clonotype was recorded many times.

These data were also reused for a study on T cells in Graves' hyperthyroidism and ophthalmopathy. That publication notes: Most thyroid clonotypes that were expanded above 0.001 also turned up in blood. Before onset, ophthalmopathy was predicted by the model a median approximately 6.7 months earlier.

The sequences come from peripheral blood mononuclear cells (PBMCs), collected at new diagnosis, from a patient treated with antithyroid drugs. The TCR sequence derives from a woman aged 40 to 50 with Graves disease. The chain uses TRBV15 and TRBJ2-3, with 7 bases aligning to TRBD2. CDR3 in amino acids: CATSSGRSTDTQYF. As DNA, the CDR3 is TGTGCCACCAGCAGCGGGAGGAGCACAGATACGCAGTATTTT.